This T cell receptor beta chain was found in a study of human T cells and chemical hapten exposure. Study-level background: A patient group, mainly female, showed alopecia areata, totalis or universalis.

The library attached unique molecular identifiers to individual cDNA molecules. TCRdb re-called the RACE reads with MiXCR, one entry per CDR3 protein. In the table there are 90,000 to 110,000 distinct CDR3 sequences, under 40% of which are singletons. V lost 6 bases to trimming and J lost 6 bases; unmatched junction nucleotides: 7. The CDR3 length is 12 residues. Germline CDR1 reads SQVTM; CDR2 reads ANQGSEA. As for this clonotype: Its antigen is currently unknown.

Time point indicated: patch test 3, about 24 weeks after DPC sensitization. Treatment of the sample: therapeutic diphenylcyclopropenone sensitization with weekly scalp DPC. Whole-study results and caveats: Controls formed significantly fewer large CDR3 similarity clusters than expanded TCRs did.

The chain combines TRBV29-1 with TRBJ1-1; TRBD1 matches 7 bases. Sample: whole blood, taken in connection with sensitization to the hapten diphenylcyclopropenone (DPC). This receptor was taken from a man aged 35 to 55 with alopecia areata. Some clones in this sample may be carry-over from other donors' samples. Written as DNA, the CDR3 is TGCAGCGTGCTAGACAGGGACCCTGAAGCTTTCTTT. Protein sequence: CSVLDRDPEAFF.